Given below is one T cell receptor (beta chain) in context. These data come from a study of OX40 agonist ivuxolimab in advanced cancers. The CDR3 is made up of 18 amino acids. The protocol was immunoSEQ multiplex PCR, while the TCRdb copy is restricted to in-frame clones and leaves out a portion. The table lists tens of thousands of clones, roughly 88% of them singletons. V gene TRBV21-1 combines with J gene TRBJ2-3; the listed D gene, TRBD2, was not tested against the DNA. TRBV21-1 is assigned pseudogene status. The sequence came from an adult with an advanced solid tumor such as melanoma, head and neck, liver or kidney cancer. Specimen: CD4+ or CD8+ T cells sorted from blood, collected in a trial of the OX40 agonist ivuxolimab. CDR3 amino acids: CASSKTRDCRLGPATQYF. CDR3 DNA: TGTGCCAGCAGCAAAACGAGGGATTGCCGACTAGGGCCAGCTACGCAGTATTTT.